This T cell receptor (beta chain) derives from a study of blood T cell repertoires in COVID-19 (dated by TCRdb to about 2020). Background on the whole study: Samples from collaborators originated in the United States, Italy and Spain and spanned both the acute and convalescent phases of COVID-19. The prospective study material was composed of cDNA or gDNA derived from T cells, B-cell-depleted T cells, or PBMCs. The dataset comprised deeply sampled blood TCRbeta repertoires from subjects exposed to, actively infected with, or recovered from COVID-19. The repertoires were released in a freely available public database meant as a resource for research on the immune response to SARS-CoV-2. Samples came from the ongoing ImmuneRACE study (first 160 participants) plus 1,254 subjects from 6 global collaborators. A de-identified subject ID, COVID-19 status, age in years and sex were almost always included in the sample metadata. Where HLA class I and class II types were available, the types were taken from metadata supplied by the sample provider, not from assay-based typing.

Here is what the overall study found, with its caveats: The amount of clinical and demographic metadata varied by source and participant and was provided uncurated.

The CDR3, cysteine through phenylalanine, is 15 amino acids long. CDR3 DNA only is kept here, 45 bases in frame from base 1. As encoded in the germline V gene, CDR1 is SNHLY while CDR2 is FYNNEI. V is reduced by 11 bases and J by 1 base, leaving a spacing of 21 bases between them. This clone was detected only once. The clone's antigen remains unknown. The input lacks base qualities; no much larger clone sits a single base away. The collaborating institutions used their own protocols to collect whole blood in K2EDTA tubes. For TCRbeta analysis, collaborators shipped samples in one of three forms: frozen whole blood, isolated PBMCs, or DNA extracted from either of those sample types. TCRbeta CDR3 regions were amplified from genomic DNA using the immunoSEQ Assay, a bias-controlled multiplex PCR. The authors processed their data as follows. Within the assay, amplification of reference gene primers was used to estimate how many nucleated cells each sample contained. To quantify the absolute abundance of each unique TCRbeta CDR3 rearrangement, sequence reads were collapsed and filtered. Productive Simpson clonality was computed per sample as the square root of Simpson's diversity index over productive rearrangements. TCRdb took over this immuneACCESS table, retaining in-frame rearrangements with V and J assigned. Such tables are incomplete; in checked studies, under half of the missing clones stem from an unresolved V gene, and the remainder is unexplained. V, J and clone size derive from that table, while D and trimming were established from the DNA sequence. The sample contains roughly 250,000 clones, more than 75% of them found a single time. About 0.93% of the sample rests with the top ten.

Sequenced input: peripheral blood. The sequence was obtained from a middle-aged man with acute or convalescent COVID-19. The V and J genes are TRBV2 and TRBJ2-7; 5 matching bases give a weak D call of TRBD1. The CDR3 in this case is CAYSTTDISSYEQYF. In nucleotides, the sequence is TGTGCCTATAGCACGACGGACATCTCGTCCTACGAGCAGTACTTC.